The clone carrying this TCR beta chain was found a few times. Its antigen is not identified. Both 60 Vbeta primers and 13 Jbeta primers went into the PCR. Assay used: immunoSEQ multiplex PCR; TCRdb lists only in-frame clones, some missing. The top ten hold approximately 6.5% of the sample, which has about 210,000 clones, 82% seen once. This CDR3 has 16 residues. CDR1 LNHNV and CDR2 YYDKDF come from the germline V gene (reference sequence). Unmatched junction bases numbered 12, after V lost 3 bases and J lost 8 bases. This sample was included in a study of cytomegalovirus exposure and HLA in healthy donors. Study overall: Approximately 200 million T cells yielded approximately 110 million unique TCR beta sequences in earlier analysis. Study-level findings and limits: Researchers left out some V segments, among them TRBV6-2 and TRBV6-3, as indistinguishable. Analysis was performed later, and it showed HLA-associated TCR beta chains to be more clonally expanded than equally common others. Rarity marked most TCR sequences, yet some public TCRs occurred in many donors.

Sequenced: PBMCs. The J gene is TRBJ2-1, the V gene TRBV15; the match to TRBD2 covers 8 bases. The origin of this receptor is a man aged 35 to 55 in good health and CMV-seropositive. CDR3 amino acids: CATSRGGSGESHEQFF. CDR3 bases: TGTGCCACCAGCAGGGGGGGTAGCGGGGAGTCCCATGAGCAGTTCTTC.